These 6 T cell receptor beta chains came from one sample sequenced in a study of T cells after yellow fever vaccination. In TCRdb, the 5' RACE reads were re-called with MiXCR into one record per CDR3 protein. The sample shows about 580,000 distinct CDR3 sequences, roughly a sixth of them seen only once. The specimen comprised PBMCs, sampled 4 to 5 days after the first yellow fever vaccination. The receptors here all came from a young man who received the YFV17D yellow fever vaccine.

This clonotype was observed a few times. The rearrangement links TRBV6-4 to TRBJ2-7, with TRBD1 matching 8 bases. Germline V gene lookup returns CDR1 MRHNA and CDR2 SNTAGT. The CDR3 loop spans 18 amino acids. Losses at the gene ends were 6 bases for V and 3 bases for J; bases not matched to a gene: 19. The CDR3 spells CASRTDRTGKKSGYEQYF. CDR3 in DNA: TGTGCCAGCAGGACGGATAGGACAGGGAAAAAATCCGGCTACGAGCAGTACTTC.

The chain uses TRBV7-8 and TRBJ1-6, with D unclear. Germline V lookup: CDR1 SGHVS, CDR2 FQNEAQ. Trimming removed 5 bases from V and 10 bases from J, with 18 bases in between. CDR3 length equals 15 residues. CDR3 residues: CASSIEGALGSPLHF. The DNA for the CDR3 is TGTGCCAGCAGCATTGAGGGAGCGCTAGGGTCACCCCTCCACTTT.

The sample holds a few counts of this clonotype. This sequence joins TRBV29-1 and TRBJ2-1; D is uncertain. Deletions cut 7 bases from V and 7 bases from J, with 11 bases between. The V gene's germline CDR1 is SQVTM and CDR2 ANQGSEA. This CDR3 has 11 amino acids. CDR3 bases: TGCAGCGCCCATAGTCCGAATGAGCAGTTCTTC. It specifies CSAHSPNEQFF.

This clonotype was seen a handful of times. The rearrangement uses TRBV6-1 and TRBJ2-1, with TRBD1 as a possible D gene (5 bases). Trimming stripped 8 bases from V and 7 bases from J, with 18 bases between. Germline V CDR1 and CDR2: MNHNS, SASEGT. This CDR3 spans 14 amino acids. DNA for the CDR3: TGTGCCAGCGGAACCGGGCCTAAGGGGAATGAGCAGTTCTTC. Translation: CASGTGPKGNEQFF.

This chain joins TRBV6-6 and TRBJ1-1; unclear D gene. The CDR3 sequence is 11 residues long. V lost 10 bases, J lost 1 base, and 7 bases lay in between. CDR1 and CDR2 (germline): MNHNY, SVGAGI (reference sequence). The CDR3 is CATEENTEAFF. For the CDR3, the DNA is TGTGCCACTGAGGAGAACACTGAAGCTTTCTTT.

The rearrangement links TRBV5-8 to TRBJ2-7; TRBD2 might be the D (5 bases). This CDR3 has 14 residues. Germline V gene data show CDR1 as SGHTS and CDR2 as YDEGEE. The ends were cut back, 0 bases at V and 3 bases at J, with 10 bases in the middle. CDR3 protein: CASSLELGSYEQYF. The CDR3 region has the DNA TGTGCCAGCAGCTTGGAACTAGGAAGCTACGAGCAGTACTTC.